These T cell receptor beta chains were read from a single sample in a study of T cells in tumors after PD-1 blockade. Sequenced by immunoSEQ multiplex PCR; TCRdb stores in-frame clones only, minus some. The repertoire holds more than 12,000 clones, with roughly 70% as singletons. The material was tumor tissue, obtained after anti-PD-1 treatment. All receptors derive from a human donor with cutaneous squamous cell carcinoma. The CDR3 runs from the conserved cysteine through the conserved F or W. Fields, in order: V gene, D gene, J gene, clone size, CDR3 DNA, CDR3 protein. The D gene is left open where the match is weak. The size of a clone is reported for some rows only, either as once, few or many, or as a class for expanded clones.

>TRBV19|.|TRBJ2-1|.
TGTGCCAGTAGTATACGTGGCTTCTCCCCCTACAATGAGCAGTTCTTC
CASSIRGFSPYNEQFF
>TRBV12-5|TRBD1|TRBJ1-4|.
TGTGCTAGTGGCCCGGGACAGGGGGTGACTAATGAAAAACTGTTTTTT
CASGPGQGVTNEKLFF
>TRBV7-3|.|TRBJ2-5|.
TGTGCCAGCAGTTTAGCTGGGCGCAGAGAGACCCAGTACTTC
CASSLAGRRETQYF
>TRBV6-4|.|TRBJ2-7|.
TGTGCCAGCAGCACTAGGGGGATGAGATACGAGCAGTACTTC
CASSTRGMRYEQYF
>TRBV7-9|.|TRBJ1-2|.
TGTGCCAGCAGCTTAGCAGGGTCGGGAAACTATGGCTACACCTTC
CASSLAGSGNYGYTF
>TRBV6-6|.|TRBJ2-3|few
TGTGCCAGCAGTTACCGCAGGGGGGTTGAAGATACGCAGTATTTT
CASSYRRGVEDTQYF
>TRBV6-5|TRBD1|TRBJ1-6|.
TGTGCCAGCAGTTACTCGCGGAACAGGGGTAATTCACCCCTCCACTTT
CASSYSRNRGNSPLHF
>TRBV28|.|TRBJ1-5|.
TGTGCCAGCACATTTCCTTCCCTATATCAGCCCCAGCATTTT
CASTFPSLYQPQHF
>TRBV18|.|TRBJ1-4|once
TGTGCCAGCTCACCACCACAGGATCGGGGGAAACTGTTTTTT
CASSPPQDRGKLFF
>TRBV5-8|TRBD1|TRBJ2-3|.
TGTGCCAGCAGGTTCGTTGGGGGACAGCGCACAGATACGCAGTATTTT
CASRFVGGQRTDTQYF
>TRBV5-4|TRBD1|TRBJ2-7|.
TGTGCCAGCAGCTTGGGACAGGGGGACTACGAGCAGTACTTC
CASSLGQGDYEQYF
>TRBV2|TRBD2|TRBJ2-1|.
TGTGCCACCGGACTAGCGGGGAGGTATCAGCAGTTCTTC
CATGLAGRYQQFF
>TRBV27|.|TRBJ2-7|.
TGTGCCAGCAGTTTAAGTCCAGGCAACCACGAGCAGTACTTC
CASSLSPGNHEQYF
>TRBV3-1/TRBV3-2|.|TRBJ2-7|.
TGTGCCAGCAGCCGGACGGCATCCTACGAGCAGTACTTC
CASSRTASYEQYF
>TRBV4-2|TRBD2|TRBJ2-1|.
TGTGCCAGCAGCCAAGTTTTAGCGGGGGACAATGAGCAGTTCTTC
CASSQVLAGDNEQFF
>TRBV12-3/TRBV12-4|TRBD1|TRBJ1-5|.
TGTGCCAGCAGGACTACAGGGGGGCAGCCCCAGCATTTT
CASRTTGGQPQHF
>TRBV15|.|TRBJ2-7|.
TGTGCCACCAGCAGTGCACGCTGGGGCGAGCAGTACTTC
CATSSARWGEQYF
>TRBV10-2|.|TRBJ1-5|.
TGCGCCAGCAGTGAGTCTCACGGAGATCAGCCCCAGCATTTT
CASSESHGDQPQHF
>TRBV18|.|TRBJ1-1|.
TGTGCCAGCTCACCACCACCGGTCACTGAAGCTTTCTTT
CASSPPPVTEAFF
>TRBV19|.|TRBJ1-2|.
TGTGCCAGTAGATCTCAGAACGACCGCTATGGCTACACCTTC
CASRSQNDRYGYTF
>TRBV19|.|TRBJ2-2|large
TGTGCCAGTACACACAGGGTGTTCACCGGGGAGCTGTTTTTT
CASTHRVFTGELFF
>TRBV28|.|TRBJ1-2|.
TGTGCCAGCAGAGGTTATGGCTACACCTTC
CASRGYGYTF
>TRBV28|.|TRBJ2-7|.
TGTGCCAGCAATCCTGGCTTCGGTGGCGAGCAGTACTTC
CASNPGFGGEQYF
>TRBV24-1|TRBD1|TRBJ2-7|.
TGTGCCACTACTAAACAGGGGGCGCGGGAGCAGTACTTC
CATTKQGAREQYF
>TRBV29-1|TRBD2|TRBJ2-7|.
TGCAGCGTTGCCCCCTTTGCGGGAGCTAGCTACGAGCAGTACTTC
CSVAPFAGASYEQYF
>TRBV27|TRBD1|TRBJ1-5|.
TGTGCCAGCAGTATGACAGGGGGCGCTCAGCCCCAGCATTTT
CASSMTGGAQPQHF
>TRBV6-5|.|TRBJ1-1|.
TGTGCCAGCAGTTCCATCGGGGGGGCGACTGAAGCTTTCTTT
CASSSIGGATEAFF
>TRBV28|.|TRBJ2-3|.
TGTGCCAGCAACCTTTGGTCAGGGGGAGGGCCCTCAACAACGCAGTATTTT
CASNLWSGGGPSTTQYF
>TRBV4-1|.|TRBJ1-4|few
TGCGCCAGCAGCCATTGGCAGGGACGTGAAAAACTGTTTTTT
CASSHWQGREKLFF
>TRBV29-1|.|TRBJ2-7|.
TGCAGCGTTGGTAAGAAGGCAGGGGCAGGAGAGCAGTACTTC
CSVGKKAGAGEQYF
>TRBV29-1|.|TRBJ2-1|few
TGCAGCGTTTTTAAAGGGGTTTTTGAGCAGTTCTTC
CSVFKGVFEQFF
>TRBV29-1|.|TRBJ2-2|.
TGCAGCGTTCCGGACCAGAACTGGGACGGGGAGCTGTTTTTT
CSVPDQNWDGELFF